These T cell receptor beta chains were read from a single sample in a study of cytomegalovirus exposure and HLA in healthy donors. The repertoire was sequenced with immunoSEQ multiplex PCR; TCRdb's copy has only in-frame clones and lacks some. There are some 180,000 clones in the sample; approximately 77% occur only once, and approximately 3.6% lies in the top ten. Sequences were obtained from PBMCs. Every receptor here comes from a man aged 35 to 55 in good health and CMV-seropositive. CDR3s include the opening cysteine and the closing phenylalanine or tryptophan. D genes are given only for firm matches. The size field is filled for only some rows; it gives once, few, many or a size class.

j_call cdr3_length d_call v_call clone_size cdr3_aa cdr3_nt
TRBJ2-7 11 - TRBV6-1 once CASSPGNEQYF TGTGCCAGCAGCCCAGGGAATGAGCAGTACTTC
TRBJ2-1 15 - TRBV29-1 - CSVEPAGAIYNEQFF TGCAGCGTTGAACCGGCAGGGGCTATCTACAATGAGCAGTTCTTC
TRBJ1-1 12 - TRBV11-2 - CASISVNTEAFF TGTGCCAGCATTTCGGTGAACACTGAAGCTTTCTTT
TRBJ2-1 15 TRBD2 TRBV30 - CAWTTLAAPAHEQFF TGTGCCTGGACCACACTAGCGGCCCCCGCCCATGAGCAGTTCTTC
TRBJ1-5 15 - TRBV5-1 - CASSLSGGSNQPQHF TGCGCCAGCAGCTTGTCCGGGGGAAGCAATCAGCCCCAGCATTTT
TRBJ1-1 14 - TRBV9 - CASSLTERNTEAFF TGTGCCAGCAGCTTGACAGAAAGGAACACTGAAGCTTTCTTT
TRBJ1-5 14 - TRBV10-3 - CAISGEGRFQPQHF TGTGCCATCAGTGGGGAGGGCCGGTTCCAGCCCCAGCATTTT
TRBJ1-5 14 TRBD1 TRBV6-5 - CASSEGQGGRPQHF TGTGCCAGCAGCGAGGGACAGGGGGGGAGGCCCCAGCATTTT
TRBJ1-5 15 TRBD1 TRBV6-1 - CASRGTGLIRQPQHF TGTGCCAGCAGGGGGACAGGATTAATTCGTCAGCCCCAGCATTTT
TRBJ1-1 17 TRBD1 TRBV19 - CASSILTGGSKNTEAFF TGTGCCAGTAGTATTCTGACAGGGGGCTCAAAGAACACTGAAGCTTTCTTT